These T cell receptor beta chains were read from a single sample in a study of blood T cell repertoires in COVID-19. Assay used: immunoSEQ multiplex PCR; TCRdb lists only in-frame clones, some missing. The table has roughly 100,000 clones, 80% to 90% seen once. The specimen sequenced was peripheral blood. These TCRs come from a human donor in a cohort sampled during active COVID-19. Both conserved end residues are part of each CDR3. Each record gives: clone size, J gene, D gene, V gene, CDR3 protein, CDR3 DNA. A D gene is named only where the DNA matches it firmly. Size is omitted from some rows. Given values are once, few, many or a class for expanded clones.

>.|TRBJ2-7|TRBD1|TRBV7-2
CASSPRQGAYEQYF
TGTGCCAGCAGCCCCCGACAGGGGGCTTACGAGCAGTACTTC
>.|TRBJ1-2|.|TRBV24-1
CATSDFAGSGYTF
TGTGCCACCAGTGATTTCGCAGGGTCCGGCTACACCTTC
>.|TRBJ2-1|.|TRBV5-6
CASSSPFRSSGGVYNEQFF
TGTGCCAGCAGCTCTCCTTTCCGGTCCTCTGGCGGAGTCTACAATGAGCAGTTCTTC
>.|TRBJ2-7|.|TRBV10-3
CAISAGSGAGGDEQYF
TGTGCCATCAGTGCTGGTAGCGGAGCCGGGGGTGACGAGCAGTACTTC
>.|TRBJ2-3|TRBD2|TRBV10-1
CASSESAGANPSTDTQYF
TGCGCCAGCAGTGAGTCAGCGGGGGCCAATCCGTCAACAGATACGCAGTATTTT
>few|TRBJ2-7|.|TRBV5-4
CASGAAATRGYEQYF
TGTGCCTCCGGTGCGGCGGCGACGCGGGGCTACGAGCAGTACTTC
>.|TRBJ1-5|.|TRBV28
CASSPTGDQPQHF
TGTGCCAGCAGTCCTACGGGGGATCAGCCCCAGCATTTT
>.|TRBJ2-1|.|TRBV11-2
CASSLDKGGKFF
TGTGCCAGCAGCTTAGATAAGGGGGGGAAGTTCTTC
>.|TRBJ1-4|.|TRBV5-4
CASSLPGGEGEKLFF
TGTGCCAGCAGCTTGCCGGGGGGTGAGGGCGAAAAACTGTTTTTT
>once|TRBJ2-1|TRBD2|TRBV12-3/TRBV12-4
CASSPSGVQFF
TGTGCCAGCAGTCCGAGCGGGGTCCAGTTCTTC
>.|TRBJ2-7|TRBD2|TRBV9
CASSPRSGGFGEQYF
TGTGCCAGCAGCCCTCGGAGCGGGGGATTCGGCGAGCAGTACTTC
>.|TRBJ2-2|TRBD2|TRBV6-5
CATTTSENTGELFF
TGTGCCACCACGACTAGCGAAAACACCGGGGAGCTGTTTTTT
>.|TRBJ1-2|.|TRBV2
CATATRQYGYGYTF
TGTGCCACTGCAACCCGACAGTACGGTTATGGCTACACCTTC
>.|TRBJ1-3|TRBD1|TRBV7-2
CASSRTGAGSGNTIYF
TGTGCCAGCAGCCGGACAGGGGCAGGTTCTGGAAACACCATATATTTT
>.|TRBJ2-5|.|TRBV6-5
CASSYLVGRETQYF
TGTGCCAGCAGTTATTTGGTGGGGCGAGAGACCCAGTACTTC
>.|TRBJ1-6|TRBD1|TRBV19
CASSIGDRFNSPLHF
TGTGCCAGTAGTATAGGGGACAGGTTTAATTCACCCCTCCACTTT
>few|TRBJ1-2|TRBD1|TRBV29-1
CSANRGVEGYTF
TGCAGCGCTAACAGGGGAGTAGAGGGCTACACCTTC
>.|TRBJ1-5|.|TRBV19
CASSIVRNQPQHF
TGTGCCAGTAGTATAGTACGGAATCAGCCCCAGCATTTT
>.|TRBJ2-5|TRBD1|TRBV7-8
CASSLADREKGETQYF
TGTGCCAGCAGCTTAGCGGACAGGGAAAAGGGGGAGACCCAGTACTTC
>.|TRBJ2-7|.|TRBV5-4
CASSLDITYEQYF
TGTGCCAGCAGCCTGGACATTACCTACGAGCAGTACTTC
>.|TRBJ1-5|.|TRBV6-6
CASRGDRNSNQPQHF
TGTGCCAGCAGAGGCGACAGAAATAGCAATCAGCCCCAGCATTTT
>few|TRBJ2-7|.|TRBV7-3
CASSSDKSGYEQYF
TGTGCCAGCAGCTCCGACAAAAGTGGCTACGAGCAGTACTTC
>.|TRBJ1-6|.|TRBV19
CASTPNPDGDSPLHF
TGTGCCAGTACCCCCAATCCAGACGGGGATTCACCCCTCCACTTT
>.|TRBJ2-2|.|TRBV28
CASSSGGLNTGELFF
TGTGCCAGCAGTTCCGGCGGGTTGAACACCGGGGAGCTGTTTTTT
>.|TRBJ2-7|.|TRBV20-1
CSASGSKEQYF
TGCAGTGCTTCAGGGTCGAAGGAGCAGTACTTC
>.|TRBJ1-6|.|TRBV19
CASGPAANPPSSPLHF
TGTGCCAGTGGCCCGGCGGCCAATCCCCCCAGTTCACCCCTCCACTTT
>once|TRBJ1-4|.|TRBV12-2
CASRSGPAGKQLKEKLFF
TGTGCAAGTCGCTCCGGCCCGGCGGGGAAACAACTAAAGGAAAAACTGTTTTTT
>.|TRBJ2-1|TRBD1|TRBV27
CASRVTGGNEQFF
TGTGCCAGCAGAGTGACAGGGGGCAATGAGCAGTTCTTC
>once|TRBJ2-3|.|TRBV12-3/TRBV12-4
CASSLREITQYF
TGTGCCAGCAGTTTAAGGGAGATTACGCAGTATTTT
>.|TRBJ2-7|TRBD1|TRBV6-6
CASNGQGWSSYEQYF
TGTGCCAGCAACGGACAGGGATGGAGTTCCTACGAGCAGTACTTC